This TCR beta chain emerged from a study of CD8+CD57+ T cells in acquired aplastic anemia. The wider study: DNA from sorted CD4+ and CD8+ cells averaged roughly 3.2 ug.

CDR3 and TCR beta VDJ profiling relied on a genomic DNA template. TCRdb re-called the reads with MiXCR, one entry per CDR3 protein. The sample lists approximately 180,000 distinct CDR3 sequences; about three fifths were seen once. Sequencing involved patients with CD8+CD57+ cell expansion previously shown by flow cytometry. Among the patients, all had severe acquired aplastic anemia. Study outcomes and limitations: The same twenty-nine CD8+ CDR3 sequences occurred in patients and in controls.

This clonotype was seen just once. Its antigen remains unknown. V was trimmed by 3 bases and J by 7 bases, leaving 13 bases between them. The CDR3 covers 13 residues. Germline V gene sequence: CDR1 DFQATT, CDR2 SNEGSKA (reference sequence). The genes are TRBV20-1 and TRBJ1-5; D may be TRBD1 (5 bases). The TCR sequence derives from a human donor with aplastic anemia. The sequenced sample was sorted CD4+, CD8+, or CD8+CD57+ T cells (not recorded which) from PBMCs. In DNA, the CDR3 is TGCAGTGCTAGTTTAGGGGTCGAACAGCCCCAGCATTTT. Protein: CSASLGVEQPQHF.